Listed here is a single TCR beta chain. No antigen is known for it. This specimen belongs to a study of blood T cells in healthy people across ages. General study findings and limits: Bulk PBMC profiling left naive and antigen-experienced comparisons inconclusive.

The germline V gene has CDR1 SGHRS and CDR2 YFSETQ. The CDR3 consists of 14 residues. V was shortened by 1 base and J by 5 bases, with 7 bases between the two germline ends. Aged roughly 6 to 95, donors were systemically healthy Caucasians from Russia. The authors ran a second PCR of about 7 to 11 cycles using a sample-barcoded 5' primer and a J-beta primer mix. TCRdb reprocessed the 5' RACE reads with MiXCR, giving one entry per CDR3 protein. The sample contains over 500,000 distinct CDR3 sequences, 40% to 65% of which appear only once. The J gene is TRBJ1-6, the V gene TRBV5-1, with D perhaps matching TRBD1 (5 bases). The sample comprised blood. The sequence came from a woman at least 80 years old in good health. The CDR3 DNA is TGCGCCAGCAGCTTGCCAGGGAATAATTCACCCCTCCACTTT. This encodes CASSLPGNNSPLHF. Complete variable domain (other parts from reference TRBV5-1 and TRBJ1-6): KAGVTQTPRYLIKTRGQQVTLSCSPISGHRSVSWYQQTPGQGLQFLFEYFSETQRNKGNFPGRFSGRQFSNSRSEMNVSTLELGDSALYLCASSLPGNNSPLHFGNGTRLTVT.